This TCR beta chain was sequenced for a study of T cell changes during pregnancy in multiple sclerosis (dated by TCRdb to 2018 to 2020). At the level of the whole study: The study looked at changes in the T cell repertoire across pregnancy in women with multiple sclerosis.

This clone has a handful of counts. Its antigen remains undetermined. No base quality values were provided; no much bigger clone lies one nucleotide off. The library was built by means of the immunoSEQ multiplex PCR assay. TCRdb took over this immuneACCESS table, retaining in-frame rearrangements with V and J assigned. Such tables are incomplete; in checked studies, under half of the missing clones stem from an unresolved V gene, and the remainder is unexplained. This sample gives some 85,000 clones in total; roughly 93% of them show up just once. The top ten constitute around 0.75% of the sample. CDR1 and CDR2 are drawn from the germline V gene (reference sequence): LNHDA, SQIVND. V is trimmed back by 6 bases and J by 3 bases, and the junction contains 6 bases that no gene match accounts for. Spanning cysteine to phenylalanine, the CDR3 consists of 14 amino acids. Only CDR3 DNA remains: 42 bases, in frame from the first base.

Specimen: peripheral blood, collected in the second trimester of pregnancy. The chain was built from TRBV19 and TRBJ1-2; 8 junctional bases match TRBD1. The receptor comes from a female donor in good health, enrolled as a control in a pregnancy study. The CDR3 is CASSRGQGDYGYTF. The nucleotide sequence is TGTGCCAGTAGCAGAGGACAGGGTGACTATGGCTACACCTTC.